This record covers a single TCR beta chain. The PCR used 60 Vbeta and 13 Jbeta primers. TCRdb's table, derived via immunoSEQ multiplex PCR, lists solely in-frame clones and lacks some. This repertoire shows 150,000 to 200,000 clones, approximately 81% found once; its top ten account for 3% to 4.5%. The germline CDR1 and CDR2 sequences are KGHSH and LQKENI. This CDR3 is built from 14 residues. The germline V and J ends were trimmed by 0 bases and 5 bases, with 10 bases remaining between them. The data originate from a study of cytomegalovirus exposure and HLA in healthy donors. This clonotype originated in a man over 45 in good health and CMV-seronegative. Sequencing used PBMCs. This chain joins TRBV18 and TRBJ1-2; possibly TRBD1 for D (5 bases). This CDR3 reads CASSPPQVEYGYTF. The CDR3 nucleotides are TGTGCCAGCTCACCACCACAGGTTGAATATGGCTACACCTTC.